This entry is about one T cell receptor beta chain. What it recognizes is unknown. The source of the sample is a study of T cell responses to AZD1222 COVID-19 vaccine. Findings of the study overall: A reported finding is that nearly half of spike-specific TCRs target unmutated variant regions. There were mostly white British donors and more females than males, and clonal diversity was possibly underestimated.

The length of the CDR3 is 13 residues. Germline lookup yields CDR1 SNHLY and CDR2 FYNNEI. V lost 8 bases, J lost 3 bases, and 10 bases lay in between. The data were produced by immunoSEQ multiplex PCR, yet TCRdb's version contains in-frame clones alone and is incomplete. The table shows about 84,000 clones, with roughly 88% occurring only once. Sequencing used peripheral blood, obtained 28 days after the second AZD1222 dose. V gene TRBV2 combines with J gene TRBJ2-2, with TRBD1 as a possible D gene (5 bases). This sequence was found in an adult who received the AZD1222 COVID-19 vaccine. The CDR3 here is CASRQGYTGELFF. The CDR3 DNA follows: TGTGCCAGCCGGCAGGGTTACACCGGGGAGCTGTTTTTT. Full variable domain (outside the CDR3, taken from reference TRBV2 and TRBJ2-2): EPEVTQTPSHQVTQMGQEVILRCVPISNHLYFYWYRQILGQKVEFLVSFYNNEISEKSEIFDDQFSVERPDGSNFTLKIRSTKLEDSAMYFCASRQGYTGELFFGEGSRLTVL.